The next 32 T cell receptor beta chains were all read from a single sample in a study of a mutant IDH1 vaccine in newly diagnosed glioma. Measured with immunoSEQ multiplex PCR; TCRdb has only the in-frame clones, and not every one. Here the sample spans some 60,000 clones, about 80% being singletons. These TCRs are of unknown antigen specificity. The time point here: week 11, during vaccination. Vaccination comprised doses that each held 300 ug of mutant IDH1 20-mer peptide, plus topical imiquimod. Material: PBMCs, obtained from a glioma patient whose treatment included an IDH1 peptide vaccine. The receptors here all came from a man aged 25 to 45 with glioma.

This clone has just a few counts. This chain connects TRBV5-4 to TRBJ1-1; TRBD1 might be the D (6 bases). Germline V gene sequence: CDR1 SGHNT, CDR2 YYREEE (reference sequence). The ends were cut back, 4 bases at V and 5 bases at J, with 15 bases in the middle. The CDR3 runs 14 residues. This CDR3 is CASSKEQGGTEAFF. CDR3 DNA sequence: TGTGCCAGCAGCAAGGAACAGGGTGGTACTGAAGCTTTCTTT.

This clone has only one observation. The rearrangement uses TRBV10-3 and TRBJ2-7; possibly TRBD1 or TRBD2 for D (5 bases each). The V and J ends lost 2 bases and 6 bases respectively, with 17 bases between them. The CDR3 runs 15 residues. CDR1 and CDR2 (germline): ENHRY, SYGVKD. The CDR3 region is CAISEGAGAESEQYF. For the CDR3, the DNA is TGTGCCATCAGTGAGGGGGCCGGGGCTGAATCCGAGCAGTACTTC.

The chain carries TRBV14 and TRBJ2-5; D gene unclear. Trimming cost V 4 bases and J 4 bases, with 10 bases left between them. CDR1 SGHDN and CDR2 FVKESK come from the germline V gene. The CDR3 has 13 amino acids. CDR3 DNA: TGTGCCAGCAGCCGGGGATGGACAGAGACCCAGTACTTC. Protein product: CASSRGWTETQYF.

The gene calls are TRBV4-1 and TRBJ2-7; D tentatively reads TRBD1 or TRBD2 (6 bases each). The CDR3 has 17 amino acids. V was shortened by 1 base and J by 0 bases, with 16 bases between the two germline ends. Germline loops: CDR1 MGHRA, CDR2 YSYEKL. CDR3 residues: CASSQVQGTPFSYEQYF. CDR3 in DNA: TGCGCCAGCAGCCAAGTTCAGGGGACTCCCTTCTCCTACGAGCAGTACTTC.

The V gene is TRBV4-1, the J gene TRBJ1-5, with 7 bases fitting TRBD1. CDR1 is MGHRA and CDR2 is YSYEKL in the germline V gene. Trimming cost V 2 bases and J 6 bases; bases outside gene matches: 13. The CDR3 spans 17 residues. The CDR3 DNA reads TGCGCCAGCAGCCAATGGAGTCGGACAGGCGAAGGTCAGCCCCAGCATTTT. Encoded protein: CASSQWSRTGEGQPQHF.

V usage is TRBV7-7 and J usage is TRBJ2-7; D may be TRBD1 or TRBD2 (5 bases each). The germline V gene has CDR1 SSHAT and CDR2 FNYEAQ (reference sequence). V was shortened by 1 base and J by 1 base, with 11 bases between the two germline ends. The CDR3 covers 15 residues. The CDR3 DNA follows: TGTGCCAGCAGCTTAGAGGTGGGGACGTCCTACGAGCAGTACTTC. Amino acid sequence: CASSLEVGTSYEQYF.

The rearrangement uses TRBV7-9 and TRBJ2-1; D uncertain. This CDR3 region has 9 residues. Trimming shortened V by 8 bases and J by 7 bases, and 3 bases separated the two germline ends. CDR1 and CDR2 (germline): SEHNR, FQNEAQ (reference sequence). The CDR3: CASPNEQFF. The CDR3 DNA follows: TGTGCCAGCCCAAATGAGCAGTTCTTC.

This rearrangement joins TRBV10-3 to TRBJ2-3, with 8 bases fitting TRBD2. The CDR3 has 15 amino acids. Trimming took 7 bases from V and 6 from J; bases not matched to a gene: 12. Germline CDR1 is ENHRY and CDR2 is SYGVKD. The CDR3 region is CAITGGGGPSDTQYF. CDR3 nucleotides: TGTGCCATCACTGGAGGCGGGGGGCCATCCGATACGCAGTATTTT.

The V and J genes are TRBV7-9 and TRBJ2-3; 12 nucleotides align to TRBD2. V lost 5 bases and J lost 3; bases outside the gene matches: 15. The CDR3 runs to 19 residues. The germline gives CDR1 SEHNR, CDR2 FQNEAQ (reference sequence). CDR3 protein: CASSKTLAGGPPATDTQYF. The CDR3 region has the DNA TGTGCCAGCAGCAAGACACTAGCGGGGGGCCCCCCGGCAACAGATACGCAGTATTTT.

The J gene is TRBJ1-2, the V gene TRBV27, with D maybe TRBD1 (5 bases). In germline, CDR1 is MNHEY, CDR2 SMNVEV (reference sequence). CDR3 length: 13 residues. V was cut by 6 bases and J by 6 bases, with 14 bases left in between. The CDR3 DNA sequence: TGTGCCAGCAGCAAAAGGGAAGGGGATGGCTACACCTTC. Protein: CASSKREGDGYTF.

The gene calls are TRBV28 and TRBJ1-2, with D unclear. The CDR3 runs to 16 residues. Trimming removed 1 base from V and 2 bases from J, with 14 bases in between. From germline, CDR1 is MDHEN and CDR2 SYDVKM. The CDR3 region has the DNA TGTGCCAGCAGTTTATCTTTGGACGGTGTGAACTATGGCTACACCTTC. Amino acid sequence: CASSLSLDGVNYGYTF.

The chain employs TRBV6-5 and TRBJ1-4; D perhaps matches TRBD1 (6 bases). Germline assignment: CDR1 MNHEY and CDR2 SVGAGI. Trimming cost V 8 bases and J 4 bases, with 14 bases left between them. This CDR3 has 14 residues. This CDR3 reads CASARTAVNEKLFF. The CDR3 DNA follows: TGTGCCAGCGCCCGGACAGCTGTTAATGAAAAACTGTTTTTT.

This clone was seen a few times. The chain couples TRBV7-9 to TRBJ1-1; a weak D match, TRBD1 (6 bases). The CDR3 has 16 residues. V dropped 3 bases and J dropped 10 bases, with 24 bases sitting between them. Germline assignment: CDR1 SEHNR and CDR2 FQNEAQ (reference sequence). The CDR3 reads CASSLRNSAGAVGAFF. The CDR3 coding sequence is TGTGCCAGCAGCTTGAGGAACTCAGCAGGGGCCGTAGGAGCTTTCTTT. The full variable domain, completed using reference TRBV7-9 and TRBJ1-1, is DTGVSQNPRHKITKRGQNVTFRCDPISEHNRLYWYRQTLGQGPEFLTYFQNEAQLEKSRLLSDRFSAERPKGSFSTLEIQRTEQGDSAMYLCASSLRNSAGAVGAFFGQGTRLTVV.

The sample holds a few counts of this clone. CDR3: CASRPDGAGTEAFF. CDR3 nucleotide sequence: TGCGCCAGCAGACCGGACGGGGCTGGGACTGAAGCTTTCTTT. This rearrangement joins TRBV5-1 to TRBJ1-1, with D possibly matching TRBD1 (5 bases). In germline, CDR1 is SGHRS, CDR2 YFSETQ. The CDR3 loop spans 14 amino acids. Trimming pared 5 bases from V and 5 bases from J, leaving 16 bases between.

The chain links TRBV5-4 to TRBJ2-4; no clear D gene. This CDR3 is built from 14 residues. V lost 0 bases and J lost 4, with 8 bases in between. Germline V gene lookup returns CDR1 SGHNT and CDR2 YYREEE (reference sequence). The CDR3 reads CASSLESTKNIQYF. The CDR3 DNA follows: TGTGCCAGCAGCTTGGAAAGTACTAAAAACATTCAGTACTTC.

The V gene is TRBV29-1, the J gene TRBJ2-1, with TRBD2 as a possible D gene (6 bases). The CDR3 runs to 13 residues. The V end lost 7 bases, the J end lost 8 bases, and 18 bases lay between the germline ends. The germline V gene has CDR1 SQVTM and CDR2 ANQGSEA. The CDR3, as DNA: TGCAGCGCCGCTAGGAGGGCTAAGGATGAGCAGTTCTTC. This gives the protein CSAARRAKDEQFF.

The chain combines TRBV19 with TRBJ2-7; 8 bases map to TRBD2. This CDR3 region has 15 residues. Trimming cost V 5 bases and J 2 bases; bases outside gene matches: 8. Germline V gene data show CDR1 as LNHDA and CDR2 as SQIVND (reference sequence). CDR3 DNA: TGTGCCAGTAGTTACGGACGCGGGAGGCCCTACGAGCAGTACTTC. This codes for CASSYGRGRPYEQYF.

The chain is built from TRBV11-2 and TRBJ2-2; D is uncertain. CDR1 and CDR2 (germline): SGHAT, FQNNGV. The CDR3 spans 13 residues. Trimming took 4 bases from V and 1 from J, leaving 4 bases between them. CDR3 in amino acids: CASSSQNTGELFF. The CDR3 nucleotides read TGTGCCAGCAGCTCGCAGAACACCGGGGAGCTGTTTTTT.

The chain carries TRBV4-2 and TRBJ1-6; D call uncertain. The CDR3 runs to 15 residues. The V end was cut by 2 bases, the J end by 13 bases, with 18 bases between. The V gene's germline CDR1 is LGHNA and CDR2 YNFKEQ. The CDR3 sequence: CASSQRGPPGWPLHF. CDR3 DNA sequence: TGTGCCAGCAGCCAACGGGGTCCGCCGGGATGGCCCCTCCACTTT.

This sequence joins TRBV27 and TRBJ1-6, with a weak D call TRBD1 (6 bases). The V gene lost 5 bases and the J gene lost 7 bases, with 15 bases spanning the gap. Germline lookup yields CDR1 MNHEY and CDR2 SMNVEV (reference sequence). This CDR3 contains 15 residues. This CDR3 is CASSPRGTPNSPLHF. DNA for the CDR3: TGTGCCAGCAGTCCGCGCGGGACACCCAATTCACCCCTCCACTTT.

The CDR3 DNA sequence: TGTGCCAGCAGCCTTAACACGCAGTATTTT. It specifies CASSLNTQYF. The chain combines TRBV7-9 with TRBJ2-3; D gene ambiguous. The ends were cut back, 5 bases at V and 9 bases at J, with 6 bases in the middle. The CDR3 is made up of 10 amino acids. CDR1 is SEHNR, CDR2 FQNEAQ, per germline (reference sequence).

This chain joins TRBV28 and TRBJ2-7; D unclear. CDR3 length: 13 residues. Germline-derived CDR1 and CDR2 are MDHEN and SYDVKM. The germline V and J ends were trimmed by 5 bases and 2 bases, with 10 bases remaining between them. The CDR3 DNA reads as TGTGCCAGCAGTCCCCTAGAGGCCTACGAGCAGTACTTC. This gives the protein CASSPLEAYEQYF.

V gene TRBV2 combines with J gene TRBJ2-2; no clear D. Between the trimmed V and J ends, which lost 2 bases and 1 base, there was a span of 5 bases. CDR1 and CDR2 (germline): SNHLY, FYNNEI. The CDR3 is 14 amino acids. CDR3 protein: CASSELQNTGELFF. The CDR3 DNA follows: TGTGCCAGCAGTGAACTGCAGAACACCGGGGAGCTGTTTTTT.

The chain links TRBV7-3 to TRBJ2-1; possibly TRBD2 for D (5 bases). CDR1 SGHTA and CDR2 FQGTGA come from the germline V gene. The CDR3 length is 13 residues. The V end lost 5 bases, the J end lost 5 bases, and 10 bases lay between the germline ends. Written as DNA, the CDR3 is TGTGCCAGCAGCGGGAGTCTCGACAATGAGCAGTTCTTC. This encodes CASSGSLDNEQFF.

This clone is a singleton in its sample. Germline and junction disagree at one end, which may indicate a read error. The genes are TRBV5-6 and TRBJ2-7; 7 bases align to TRBD2. CDR1 is SGHDT, CDR2 YYEEEE, per germline. The CDR3 extends over 11 amino acids. The CDR3 is CASSVGGTPHF. In DNA, the CDR3 is TGTGCCAGCAGCGTGGGGGGGACCCCTCACTTC.

The chain has TRBV5-5 and TRBJ1-2, with D unclear. Trimming removed 2 bases from V and 6 bases from J, with 17 bases in between. CDR1 is SGHKS, CDR2 YYEKEE, per germline (reference sequence). The CDR3 runs to 15 residues. CDR3 amino acids: CASSFDLGTLHGYTF. The CDR3 DNA sequence: TGTGCCAGCAGCTTTGATCTCGGTACACTTCATGGCTACACCTTC.

The chain carries TRBV19 and TRBJ1-5; weak D call: TRBD1 (6 bases). V was trimmed by 3 bases and J by 4 bases, leaving 7 bases between them. Germline V gives CDR1 LNHDA, CDR2 SQIVND (reference sequence). CDR3 length: 13 amino acids. CDR3 region: CASSIRGNQPQHF. As DNA, the CDR3 is TGTGCCAGTAGTATCAGGGGAAATCAGCCCCAGCATTTT.

The genes are TRBV2 and TRBJ2-3, with 10 bases aligning to TRBD2. V gave up 1 base and J gave up 3 bases; unmatched junction bases: 7. This CDR3 is 17 amino acids long. From germline, CDR1 is SNHLY and CDR2 FYNNEI. CDR3 coding DNA: TGTGCCAGCAGTGAAGGACCCCCGACTAGCGGGACAGATACGCAGTATTTT. Amino acid sequence: CASSEGPPTSGTDTQYF.

This clone was seen once. The chain joins TRBV28 to TRBJ2-7; 11 bases are shared with TRBD1. The CDR3 spans 16 residues. With V trimmed by 6 bases and J by 0 bases, 7 bases remained unmatched. Germline loops: CDR1 MDHEN, CDR2 SYDVKM. CDR3 loop: CASSRAGTGGSYEQYF. CDR3 DNA: TGTGCCAGCAGCAGGGCGGGGACAGGGGGCTCCTACGAGCAGTACTTC.

V gene TRBV7-6 combines with J gene TRBJ2-2, with 8 bases matching TRBD2. This CDR3 contains 16 residues. Losses at the gene ends were 4 bases for V and 5 bases for J; bases not matched to a gene: 9. The V gene's germline CDR1 is SGHVS and CDR2 FNYEAQ. CDR3 bases: TGTGCCAGCAGCTCCCCGCCGGGGGGGCTTACCGGGGAGCTGTTTTTT. Amino acid sequence: CASSSPPGGLTGELFF. Combining the CDR3 with reference TRBV7-6 and TRBJ2-2 gives the whole variable domain GAGVSQSPRYKVTKRGQDVALRCDPISGHVSLYWYRQALGQGPEFLTYFNYEAQQDKSGLPNDRFSAERPEGSISTLTIQRTEQRDSAMYRCASSSPPGGLTGELFFGEGSRLTVL.

This clone was observed a single time. The J gene is TRBJ1-5, the V gene TRBV19, with a tentative D call TRBD1 (5 bases). Germline V lookup: CDR1 LNHDA, CDR2 SQIVND (reference sequence). Between the trimmed V and J ends, which lost 4 bases and 6 bases, there was a span of 16 bases. The CDR3 consists of 15 residues. The CDR3 spells CASSTPRQGGQPQHF. CDR3 coding DNA: TGTGCCAGTAGTACCCCTAGGCAGGGTGGTCAGCCCCAGCATTTT.

The chain couples TRBV11-2 to TRBJ1-2, with a possible D match to TRBD1 (6 bases). V shed 1 base and J shed 4 bases, with 10 bases lying between them. Germline V CDR1 and CDR2: SGHAT, FQNNGV. This CDR3 is 14 amino acids long. CDR3 nucleotide sequence: TGTGCCAGCAGCTTAGTAAGGGGGGCCTATGGCTACACCTTC. It specifies CASSLVRGAYGYTF.